Shown below are 15 T cell receptor beta chains from a single sample sequenced in a study of blood T cell repertoires in COVID-19. TCRdb's copy holds only in-frame clones and misses some; the assay was immunoSEQ multiplex PCR. The sample consists of under 450,000 clones, approximately 88% of them appearing once. What was sequenced was peripheral blood. Source of these receptors: a woman aged 50 to 60 with COVID-19, enrolled during active disease.

The V and J genes are TRBV12-3 or TRBV12-4 and TRBJ2-5, with D unresolved. The length of the CDR3 is 12 residues. V was pared by 0 bases and J by 8 bases, with 7 bases between. CDR3 loop: CASSLARYTQYF. In nucleotides, the CDR3 is TGTGCCAGCAGTTTAGCGCGATATACCCAGTACTTC.

The chain joins TRBV11-2 to TRBJ1-1; TRBD1 matches 7 bases. The CDR3 is made up of 14 amino acids. Germline values: CDR1 SGHAT, CDR2 FQNNGV. V was pared by 8 bases and J by 2 bases, with 8 bases of the junction left unmatched. Here the CDR3 reads CASDRQGANTEAFF. The CDR3, as DNA: TGTGCCAGCGACCGACAGGGAGCAAACACTGAAGCTTTCTTT.

The chain is built from TRBV5-4 and TRBJ2-1; 10 bases fit TRBD1. The ends lost 4 bases at V and 8 bases at J; junction bases unmatched: 9. CDR3 length equals 15 residues. Germline V gives CDR1 SGHNT, CDR2 YYREEE (reference sequence). CDR3 bases: TGTGCCAGCAGCATCGACAGGGGGCGCGGATATGAGCAGTTCTTC. Translated, it gives CASSIDRGRGYEQFF. The variable domain in full, with the rest retrieved from reference TRBV5-4 and TRBJ2-1, is ETGVTQSPTHLIKTRGQQVTLRCSSQSGHNTVSWYQQALGQGPQFIFQYYREEENGRGNFPPRFSGLQFPNYSSELNVNALELDDSALYLCASSIDRGRGYEQFFGPGTRLTVL.

This clone occurred once. The chain is built from TRBV29-1 and TRBJ2-1; D call uncertain. This CDR3 has 13 amino acids. Germline V gives CDR1 SQVTM, CDR2 ANQGSEA. V lost 0 bases to trimming and J lost 6 bases, with 9 bases between them. The CDR3 region is CSVEDKRSNEQFF. The CDR3 DNA is TGCAGCGTTGAAGATAAGAGGAGCAATGAGCAGTTCTTC.

This clone appeared a few times. The gene calls are TRBV11-3 and TRBJ2-1; possible D gene TRBD2, 6 bases. Trimming left V 0 bases short and J 1 base short, with 10 bases between. Germline CDR1 reads SGHNT; CDR2 reads YENEEA. CDR3 length: 16 amino acids. CDR3 sequence reads: CASSLDGRGSYNEQFF. The CDR3 DNA reads TGTGCCAGCAGCTTAGATGGTCGGGGGTCCTACAATGAGCAGTTCTTC.

This clone was seen a few times. The CDR3 nucleotides are TGTGCCATCAGTGATACAGGGGCGGGCACCGGGGAGCTGTTTTTT. Its protein product is CAISDTGAGTGELFF. This chain links TRBV10-3 with TRBJ2-2, with 7 bases that match TRBD1. The CDR3 extends over 15 amino acids. The V and J ends lost 3 bases and 4 bases, in that order; junction bases with no gene match: 5. Germline V gene data show CDR1 as ENHRY and CDR2 as SYGVKD.

The genes are TRBV3-1 (or the pseudogene TRBV3-2) and TRBJ1-2, with 8 bases aligning to TRBD1. This CDR3 has 15 residues. Trimming cost V 1 base and J 4 bases; bases outside gene matches: 5. CDR1 is LGHDT, CDR2 YNNKEL, per germline (reference sequence). In nucleotides, the CDR3 is TGTGCCAGCAGCCAAGTCAGGACAGGGCCCTATGGCTACACCTTC. Translating gives CASSQVRTGPYGYTF.

This clone has a single count. This chain joins TRBV30 and TRBJ1-5, with D unclear. The V and J ends lost 3 bases and 7 bases respectively, with 10 bases between them. Germline values: CDR1 GTSNPN, CDR2 SVGIG (reference sequence). The CDR3 covers 12 residues. CDR3 loop: CAWSSVEQPQHF. The CDR3 nucleotides are TGTGCCTGGAGCTCTGTAGAACAGCCCCAGCATTTT.

A single count supports this clone. The V call is TRBV30, the J call TRBJ1-3; TRBD1 is a possible D gene (5 bases). Per germline, CDR1 GTSNPN and CDR2 SVGIG (reference sequence). Trimming removed 0 bases at V and 2 bases at J, with 8 bases between. The CDR3 consists of 14 residues. CDR3 nucleotides: TGTGCCTGGAGTGTCCCAGGGACTGGAAACACCATATATTTT. Protein product: CAWSVPGTGNTIYF.

The J gene is TRBJ2-7, the V gene TRBV2; D may be TRBD1 (7 bases). Between the trimmed V and J ends, which lost 6 bases and 3 bases, there was a span of 12 bases. From germline, CDR1 is SNHLY and CDR2 FYNNEI. The CDR3 totals 13 residues. CDR3 loop: CASSAGQRYEQYF. CDR3 nucleotides: TGTGCCAGCAGCGCGGGACAGCGCTACGAGCAGTACTTC.

The rearrangement joins TRBV24-1 to TRBJ2-3, with D possibly being TRBD2 (6 bases). The length of the CDR3 is 15 residues. The germline V gene encodes CDR1 KGHDR and CDR2 SFDVKD. Trimming pared 4 bases from V and 0 bases from J, leaving 10 bases between. The CDR3 sequence: CATSEGGESTDTQYF. The CDR3 DNA is TGTGCCACCAGTGAAGGAGGGGAGAGCACAGATACGCAGTATTTT.

The chain couples TRBV7-6 to TRBJ1-1; D may be TRBD1 (5 bases). This CDR3 comprises 15 residues. V was pared by 5 bases and J by 3 bases, with 16 bases between. CDR1 and CDR2 (germline): SGHVS, FNYEAQ. The CDR3 region has the DNA TGTGCCAGCAGCCGAGTAAGTCGGGGGGACACTGAAGCTTTCTTT. Its translation is CASSRVSRGDTEAFF.

The rearrangement links TRBV9 to TRBJ1-2, with 11 nucleotides matching TRBD1. Germline CDR1 reads SGDLS; CDR2 reads YYNGEE. J was trimmed by 5 bases and V by 0 bases; bases with no gene match: 9. The CDR3 sequence is 17 residues long. CDR3 DNA: TGTGCCAGCAGCGTAGCGTCGGGGACAGGGGGTTGGTATGGCTACACCTTC. Its protein is CASSVASGTGGWYGYTF.

This clone was found once. This chain joins TRBV19 and TRBJ1-2; 9 nucleotides align to TRBD1. Germline loops: CDR1 LNHDA, CDR2 SQIVND (reference sequence). V lost 6 bases, J lost 4 bases, and 12 bases stayed unmatched. This CDR3 has 16 amino acids. DNA of the CDR3: TGTGCCAGTAGCCAGCCGGACAGGGGATTAGCCTATGGCTACACCTTC. Translation: CASSQPDRGLAYGYTF.

The gene calls are TRBV7-8 and TRBJ1-1, with D uncertain. The V gene's germline CDR1 is SGHVS and CDR2 FQNEAQ. Trimming removed 1 base from V and 3 bases from J, with 12 bases in between. This CDR3 contains 15 residues. This CDR3 is CASSLELRMDTEAFF. CDR3 DNA sequence: TGTGCCAGCAGCTTAGAGTTGAGAATGGACACTGAAGCTTTCTTT.